This T cell receptor (beta chain) was observed in a study of T cell responses to AZD1222 COVID-19 vaccine. TCRdb's table, derived via immunoSEQ multiplex PCR, lists solely in-frame clones and lacks some. The sample has some 96,000 clones; more than 70% are singletons. There are 14 residues in the CDR3. CDR1 SGHRS and CDR2 YFSETQ come from the germline V gene. V lost 0 bases and J 4 bases, leaving 10 bases between the germline ends. The sequence was obtained from an adult who received the AZD1222 COVID-19 vaccine. The rearrangement uses TRBV5-1 and TRBJ1-2; D call uncertain. Source: peripheral blood, taken 28 days after the second AZD1222 dose. The DNA of the CDR3 is TGCGCCAGCAGCTTGGACCAGCGATCCTATGGCTACACCTTC. The encoded protein is CASSLDQRSYGYTF.